This T cell receptor beta chain comes out of a study of glioma-infiltrating T cells after dendritic cell vaccination. On the study more broadly: Dendritic cells derived from monocytes and pulsed with autologous tumor lysate formed the vaccine. General observations from the study: The cohort had few patients with full blood and tumor sets.

Amplification used 60 V beta primers and 13 J beta primers. Some clones are missing from TCRdb's copy, which holds only in-frame ones; the method was immunoSEQ multiplex PCR. This sample has roughly 80,000 clones, with 80% to 90% found just once. J lost 8 bases, V lost 4 bases, and 8 bases had no gene match. The CDR3 extends over 14 amino acids. From germline, CDR1 is SNHLY and CDR2 FYNNEI. This clone has only one observation. Its specificity is not known. The time point was: after dendritic cell vaccination, including at tumor progression/relapse. Blood PBMC samples: pre-vaccination, two weeks post third vaccination, and at tumor progression.

The sample here was blood, taken after dendritic cell vaccination. The chain joins TRBV2 to TRBJ2-1; 7 nucleotides agree with TRBD2. This sequence originates from a human donor with glioblastoma. The CDR3 nucleotides read TGTGCCAGCAGTGCGGGGACTATGCAGCATGAGCAGTTCTTC. It yields the protein CASSAGTMQHEQFF.